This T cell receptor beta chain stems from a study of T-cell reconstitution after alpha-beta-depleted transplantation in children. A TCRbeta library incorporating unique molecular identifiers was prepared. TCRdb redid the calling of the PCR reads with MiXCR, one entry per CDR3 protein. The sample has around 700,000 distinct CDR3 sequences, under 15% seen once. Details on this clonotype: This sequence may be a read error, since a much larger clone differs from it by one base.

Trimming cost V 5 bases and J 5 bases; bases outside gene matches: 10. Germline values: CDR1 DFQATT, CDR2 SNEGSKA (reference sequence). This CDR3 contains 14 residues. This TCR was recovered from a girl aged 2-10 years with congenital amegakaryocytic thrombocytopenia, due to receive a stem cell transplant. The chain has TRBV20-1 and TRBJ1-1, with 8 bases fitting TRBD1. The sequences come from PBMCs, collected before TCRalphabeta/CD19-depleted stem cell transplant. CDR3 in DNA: TGCAGTGCTCGACCGGACAGGGAGTCGACTGAAGCTTTCTTT. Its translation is CSARPDRESTEAFF.